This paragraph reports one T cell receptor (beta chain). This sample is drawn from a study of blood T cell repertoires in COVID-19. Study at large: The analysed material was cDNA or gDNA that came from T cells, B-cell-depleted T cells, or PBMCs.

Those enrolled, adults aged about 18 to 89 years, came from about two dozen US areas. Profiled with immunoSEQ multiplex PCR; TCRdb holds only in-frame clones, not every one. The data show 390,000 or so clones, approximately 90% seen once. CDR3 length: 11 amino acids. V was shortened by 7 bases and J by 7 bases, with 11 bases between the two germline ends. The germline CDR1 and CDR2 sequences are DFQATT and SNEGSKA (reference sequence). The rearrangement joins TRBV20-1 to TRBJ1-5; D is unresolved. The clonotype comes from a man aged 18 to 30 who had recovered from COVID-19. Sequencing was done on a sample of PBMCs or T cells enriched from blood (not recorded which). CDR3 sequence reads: CSVQGRQPQHF. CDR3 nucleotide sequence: TGCAGTGTTCAAGGGAGACAGCCCCAGCATTTT.